Each of the 26 T cell receptor beta chains below was sequenced from the same sample in a study of a mutant IDH1 vaccine in newly diagnosed glioma. Specified time point: baseline, week 1 (first vaccination visit). Regarding treatment: pre-vaccination baseline after standard-of-care therapy. Sequencing used immunoSEQ multiplex PCR; TCRdb keeps in-frame clones, though not all of them. The data show 85,000 to 100,000 clones, around 80% seen once. Here the sequenced sample was PBMCs, taken from a glioma patient treated with radiotherapy, temozolomide or both. The source is a man between 40 and 49 years old with glioma.

The genes are TRBV7-9 and TRBJ1-2; weak D call: TRBD1 (5 bases). This CDR3 is 16 amino acids long. Germline-derived CDR1 and CDR2 are SEHNR and FQNEAQ (reference sequence). Trimming pared 6 bases from V and 7 bases from J, leaving 24 bases between. CDR3 protein: CASRQTSGASPGGYTF. CDR3 nucleotides: TGTGCCAGCAGGCAAACCTCTGGGGCGTCCCCCGGTGGCTACACCTTC.

This clone was counted a single time. The DNA of the CDR3 is TGTGCCAGCAGCTTAGGTTTGGGACTAGCATTTGAGCAGTTCTTC. Its translation: CASSLGLGLAFEQFF. The gene calls are TRBV7-2 and TRBJ2-1, with 9 bases fitting TRBD2. Unmatched junction bases numbered 7, after V lost 1 base and J lost 9 bases. CDR1 is SGHTA and CDR2 is FQGNSA in the germline V gene. CDR3 length: 15 amino acids.

This rearrangement joins TRBV28 to TRBJ1-2; TRBD1 is a possible D gene (5 bases). This CDR3 is built from 12 residues. Germline loops: CDR1 MDHEN, CDR2 SYDVKM. V was trimmed by 4 bases and J by 7 bases, leaving 10 bases between them. The chain's CDR3 is CASSSDSSGYTF. DNA for the CDR3: TGTGCCAGCAGTTCAGACAGCTCTGGCTACACCTTC.

CDR3 in DNA: TGTGCCAGTAGTGCCGGGACAATTACGCGAGAGCAGTACTTC. Protein product: CASSAGTITREQYF. This sequence joins TRBV19 and TRBJ2-7, with D perhaps matching TRBD1 (6 bases). Germline V gene lookup returns CDR1 LNHDA and CDR2 SQIVND (reference sequence). The length of the CDR3 is 14 residues. The germline V and J ends were trimmed by 5 bases and 7 bases, with 18 bases remaining between them.

This chain joins TRBV20-1 and TRBJ2-7, with D unclear. The germline V gene has CDR1 DFQATT and CDR2 SNEGSKA (reference sequence). The CDR3 has 10 residues. CDR3 loop: CNAQNYEQYF. CDR3 DNA sequence: TGCAATGCCCAAAATTACGAGCAGTACTTC.

The chain carries TRBV19 and TRBJ2-7; 9 positions match TRBD1. The length of the CDR3 is 14 residues. The germline V gene encodes CDR1 LNHDA and CDR2 SQIVND (reference sequence). Losses at the gene ends were 4 bases for V and 2 bases for J; bases not matched to a gene: 3. CDR3 protein: CASSKTGGTYEQYF. DNA for the CDR3: TGTGCCAGTAGTAAGACAGGGGGGACCTACGAGCAGTACTTC.

The chain combines TRBV6-6 with TRBJ1-2; no clear D gene. The CDR3 spans 13 residues. The germline V gene encodes CDR1 MNHNY and CDR2 SVGAGI (reference sequence). Trimming took 0 bases from V and 7 from J, leaving 9 bases between them. The CDR3 loop reads CASSYSLGGGYTF. CDR3 coding DNA: TGTGCCAGCAGTTACTCGTTGGGAGGTGGCTACACCTTC.

This clone was counted a few times. V is TRBV25-1 and J is TRBJ2-3; tentative D call: TRBD2 (6 bases). The CDR3 contains 14 residues. The V end lost 6 bases, the J end lost 2 bases, and 12 bases lay between the germline ends. Germline CDR1 is MGHDK and CDR2 is SYGVNS. The CDR3 DNA reads as TGTGCCAGCAGCCTGGAGGGGTTCACAGATACGCAGTATTTT. It is translated as CASSLEGFTDTQYF.

The V gene is TRBV6-4, the J gene TRBJ2-3, with TRBD1 as a possible D gene (5 bases). The germline V gene has CDR1 MRHNA and CDR2 SNTAGT. The CDR3 contains 14 residues. Trimming removed 6 bases at V and 0 bases at J, with 10 bases between. The CDR3 DNA reads as TGTGCCAGCAGCCTGACAGCGAGCACAGATACGCAGTATTTT. Amino acids: CASSLTASTDTQYF.

The genes are TRBV4-2 and TRBJ2-1; D may be TRBD2 (6 bases). There are 14 residues in the CDR3. Germline CDR1 LGHNA, CDR2 YNFKEQ. With 0 bases removed from V and 8 bases from J, the gap between germline ends came to 11 bases. The CDR3: CASSQDSGGDEQFF. The DNA for the CDR3 is TGTGCCAGCAGCCAAGATAGCGGTGGGGATGAGCAGTTCTTC.

This chain uses TRBV5-6 with TRBJ1-2; D gene ambiguous. The CDR3 has 13 amino acids. V was pared by 3 bases and J by 8 bases, with 14 bases between. CDR1 is SGHDT, CDR2 YYEEEE, per germline. As DNA, the CDR3 is TGTGCCAGCAGCTCGGGCCAAGATAACGGCTACACCTTC. This gives the protein CASSSGQDNGYTF.

The chain has TRBV6-4 and TRBJ2-3; D is possibly TRBD2 (5 bases). This CDR3 has 15 amino acids. CDR1 is MRHNA, CDR2 SNTAGT, per germline. V lost 6 bases, J lost 4 bases, and 17 bases lay in between. CDR3 sequence: CASSQVGGRADTQYF. CDR3 sequence (DNA): TGTGCCAGCAGCCAGGTGGGCGGGCGGGCAGATACGCAGTATTTT.

V and J are TRBV6-5 and TRBJ2-1; D unresolved. CDR1 is MNHEY, CDR2 SVGAGI, per germline. The CDR3 totals 13 residues. V shed 0 bases and J shed 10 bases, with 10 bases lying between them. CDR3 DNA sequence: TGTGCCAGCAGTTACTCTTTCGGCAGGGAGCAGTTCTTC. It codes for CASSYSFGREQFF.

The genes are TRBV10-3 and TRBJ1-6; D perhaps matches TRBD1 (5 bases). V was trimmed by 6 bases and J by 0 bases, leaving 12 bases between them. The CDR3 loop spans 16 amino acids. Germline values: CDR1 ENHRY, CDR2 SYGVKD. The DNA for the CDR3 is TGTGCCATCAGGGGGACCGATAGCTCCTATAATTCACCCCTCCACTTT. It yields the protein CAIRGTDSSYNSPLHF.

The J gene is TRBJ2-2, the V gene TRBV7-8; 7 bases match TRBD1. The CDR3 totals 15 residues. Germline CDR1 is SGHVS and CDR2 is FQNEAQ. V shed 5 bases and J 5 bases; nucleotides not matched to a gene: 8. The CDR3 coding sequence is TGTGCCAGCAGCGTCGACAGGGATGGTACCGGGGAGCTGTTTTTT. Translating it yields CASSVDRDGTGELFF.

This sequence joins TRBV28 and TRBJ2-1; TRBD2 matches 7 bases. Losses at the gene ends were 3 bases for V and 0 bases for J; bases not matched to a gene: 8. This CDR3 has 17 residues. CDR1 and CDR2 from the germline V gene are MDHEN and SYDVKM. CDR3 in amino acids: CASSFAGVLSSYNEQFF. In DNA form, the CDR3 reads TGTGCCAGCAGTTTTGCGGGGGTCCTTAGCTCCTACAATGAGCAGTTCTTC.

In this sample, this clone turned up once. CDR3 coding DNA: TGTGCCAGCAGACCCTGGACAGGGGGAACAGATACGCAGTATTTT. Translated: CASRPWTGGTDTQYF. The chain links TRBV7-2 to TRBJ2-3, with 10 bases identical to TRBD1. The V segment lost 6 bases and the J segment 3 bases; nucleotides outside the gene matches: 6. CDR3 length: 15 amino acids. Germline V gives CDR1 SGHTA, CDR2 FQGNSA.

The J gene is TRBJ2-2, the V gene TRBV2, with a possible D match to TRBD1 (6 bases). Germline V gene data show CDR1 as SNHLY and CDR2 as FYNNEI. Trimming shortened V by 8 bases and J by 4 bases, and 11 bases separated the two germline ends. The CDR3 runs to 13 residues. CDR3 sequence (DNA): TGTGCCAGCTTTCGGACAGTCACCGGGGAGCTGTTTTTT. Encoded protein: CASFRTVTGELFF.

A few counts support this clone. This chain connects TRBV19 to TRBJ1-1, with unresolved D. Trimming removed 5 bases from V and 1 base from J, with 8 bases in between. In germline, CDR1 is LNHDA, CDR2 SQIVND (reference sequence). The length of the CDR3 is 13 residues. In DNA form, the CDR3 reads TGTGCCAGTAGTCCTCCGGGGAACACTGAAGCTTTCTTT. Protein product: CASSPPGNTEAFF.

This clone occurred a few times. The V gene is TRBV5-6, the J gene TRBJ2-7; no firm D call. The CDR3 spans 16 residues. The germline CDR1 and CDR2 sequences are SGHDT and YYEEEE. Trimming took 4 bases from V and 2 from J, leaving 19 bases between them. CDR3 region: CASSPPYFQEPYEQYF. The CDR3 region has the DNA TGTGCCAGCAGCCCGCCCTATTTCCAGGAGCCCTACGAGCAGTACTTC. Using reference TRBV5-6 and TRBJ2-7 for the parts outside the CDR3, the full variable domain is DAGVTQSPTHLIKTRGQQVTLRCSPKSGHDTVSWYQQALGQGPQFIFQYYEEEERQRGNFPDRFSGHQFPNYSSELNVNALLLGDSALYLCASSPPYFQEPYEQYFGPGTRLTVT.

The J gene is TRBJ2-5, the V gene TRBV13; 11 bases fit TRBD2. Germline CDR1 and CDR2: PRHDT and FYEKMQ (reference sequence). This CDR3 has 16 residues. J lost 5 bases, V lost 5 bases, and 10 bases had no gene match. This CDR3 is CASSIPSGGPGETQYF. The CDR3 DNA sequence: TGTGCCAGCAGCATCCCTAGCGGGGGGCCCGGGGAGACCCAGTACTTC. Combining the CDR3 with reference TRBV13 and TRBJ2-5 gives the whole variable domain AAGVIQSPRHLIKEKRETATLKCYPIPRHDTVYWYQQGPGQDPQFLISFYEKMQSDKGSIPDRFSAQQFSDYHSELNMSSLELGDSALYFCASSIPSGGPGETQYFGPGTRLLVL.

V usage is TRBV10-3 and J usage is TRBJ2-7; a weak D match, TRBD1 (5 bases). Germline CDR1 ENHRY, CDR2 SYGVKD. The ends were cut back, 4 bases at V and 0 bases at J, with 10 bases in the middle. This CDR3 is 14 amino acids long. The CDR3 loop reads CAISVWQGSYEQYF. CDR3 nucleotide sequence: TGTGCCATCAGTGTATGGCAGGGCTCCTACGAGCAGTACTTC.

The rearrangement uses TRBV6-5 and TRBJ1-3; D ambiguous. CDR1 and CDR2 (germline): MNHEY, SVGAGI. The CDR3 extends over 14 amino acids. Between the trimmed V and J ends, which lost 0 bases and 4 bases, there was a span of 7 bases. CDR3 DNA: TGTGCCAGCAGTTACTCTGGCTCCGGAAACACCATATATTTT. This sequence encodes CASSYSGSGNTIYF.

This sequence joins TRBV7-9 and TRBJ1-2, with a tentative D call TRBD1 (5 bases). This CDR3 comprises 15 residues. From germline, CDR1 is SEHNR and CDR2 FQNEAQ (reference sequence). V lost 6 bases and J 7 bases, leaving 21 bases between the germline ends. CDR3 sequence reads: CASSQDFGGRIGYTF. The CDR3 DNA is TGTGCCAGCAGTCAAGATTTCGGGGGAAGAATTGGCTACACCTTC.

The chain employs TRBV10-3 and TRBJ1-2; the D gene is possibly TRBD1 (6 bases). The V gene's germline CDR1 is ENHRY and CDR2 SYGVKD. Between the trimmed V and J ends, which lost 2 bases and 8 bases, there was a span of 12 bases. The CDR3 totals 13 residues. The DNA for the CDR3 is TGTGCCATCAGTGAGCGCAGGGGTGACGGCTACACCTTC. Amino acids: CAISERRGDGYTF.

The chain employs TRBV4-1 and TRBJ2-5, with a tentative D call TRBD1 (7 bases). This CDR3 region has 15 residues. CDR1 and CDR2 (germline): MGHRA, YSYEKL. The germline V and J ends were trimmed by 0 bases and 5 bases, with 13 bases remaining between them. This chain's CDR3 is CASSQDGAGGETQYF. For the CDR3, the DNA is TGCGCCAGCAGCCAAGATGGAGCAGGGGGGGAGACCCAGTACTTC.